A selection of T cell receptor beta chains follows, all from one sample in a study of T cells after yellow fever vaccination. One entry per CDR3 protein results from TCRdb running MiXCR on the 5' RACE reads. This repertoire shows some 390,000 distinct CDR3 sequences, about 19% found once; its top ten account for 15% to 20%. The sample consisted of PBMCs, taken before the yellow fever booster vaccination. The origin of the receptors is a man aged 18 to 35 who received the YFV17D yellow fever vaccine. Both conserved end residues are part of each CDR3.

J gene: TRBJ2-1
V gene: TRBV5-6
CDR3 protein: CASSFLVIRDEQFF

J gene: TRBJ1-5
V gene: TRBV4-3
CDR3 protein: CASSQEDNQPQHF

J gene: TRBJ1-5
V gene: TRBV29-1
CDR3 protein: CSVEVWTAKHSNQPQHF

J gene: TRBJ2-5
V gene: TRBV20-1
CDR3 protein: CSATVWPGGETQYF

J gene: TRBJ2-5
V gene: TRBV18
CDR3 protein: CASSRAALETQYF

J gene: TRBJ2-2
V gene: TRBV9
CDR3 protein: CASTRENTGELFF

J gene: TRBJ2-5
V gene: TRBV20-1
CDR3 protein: CSATVWRRQETQYF

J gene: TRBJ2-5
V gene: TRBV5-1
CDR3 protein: CASSFTGDQTQYF

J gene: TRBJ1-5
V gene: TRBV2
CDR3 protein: CASGDRVRQPQHF

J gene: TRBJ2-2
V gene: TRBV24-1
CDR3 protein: CATSSPNTGELFF

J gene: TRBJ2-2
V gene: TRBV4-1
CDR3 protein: CASSQGDQNTGELFF

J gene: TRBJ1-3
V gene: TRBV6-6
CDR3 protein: CASRPGTGKAGNTIYF

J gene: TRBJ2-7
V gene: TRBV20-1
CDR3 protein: CSAEQGFDEQYF

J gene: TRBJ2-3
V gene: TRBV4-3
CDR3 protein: CASSQAWGQGIPDTQYF

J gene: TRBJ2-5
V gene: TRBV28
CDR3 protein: CASSLGNRGAETQYF

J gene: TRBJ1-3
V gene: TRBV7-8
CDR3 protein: CASSPLQDDPGNTIYF